The next 5 T cell receptor beta chains were all read from a single sample in a study of CD8 T cells in ankylosing spondylitis (dated by TCRdb to 2016 to 2017). The library came from 5' RACE. TCRdb shows the sequencer as Illumina HiSeq 2500. TCRdb handled the public reads itself, with Q25 trimming in fastp and clone calling in MiXCR, and kept productive beta chains. Identical CDR3 proteins give one entry, which carries the most common genes and DNA. Counted in this sample were 250,000 to 350,000 distinct CDR3 sequences; around 19% of them appeared once. The ten largest make up under 8.5% of the sample. Sequencing was done on a sample of blood, either unsorted or a sorted T cell fraction (not recorded which). These TCRs come from a male donor with ankylosing spondylitis or in good health (not recorded which).

CDR3 residues: CASSRGVTFDTEAFF. The CDR3 nucleotides are TGCGCCAGCAGCCGAGGGGTGACCTTTGACACTGAAGCTTTCTTT. The gene calls are TRBV4-1 and TRBJ1-1, with D possibly TRBD1 on 5 matching bases. The CDR3 contains 15 residues. In germline, CDR1 is MGHRA, CDR2 YSYEKL. V gave up 4 bases and J gave up 3 bases, with 15 bases separating them.

This chain uses TRBV6-1 with TRBJ2-3; D gene uncertain. The V end lost 2 bases, the J end lost 5 bases, and 11 bases lay between the germline ends. CDR3 length equals 14 residues. CDR1 MNHNS and CDR2 SASEGT come from the germline V gene. CDR3 DNA: TGTGCCAGCAGTGAATCCCAACTCCGAGATACGCAGTATTTT. It specifies CASSESQLRDTQYF.

The chain links TRBV2 to TRBJ1-5, with no clear D. Per germline, CDR1 SNHLY and CDR2 FYNNEI. V dropped 3 bases and J dropped 0 bases, with 3 bases sitting between them. This CDR3 spans 13 amino acids. The CDR3 protein is CASSDGSNQPQHF. DNA for the CDR3: TGTGCCAGCAGTGATGGTAGCAATCAGCCCCAGCATTTT.

This clonotype was counted at least ten times. V is TRBV27 and J is TRBJ2-7; 9 nucleotides align to TRBD2. V lost 5 bases and J lost 5; bases outside the gene matches: 16. The length of the CDR3 is 17 residues. Germline V gene lookup returns CDR1 MNHEY and CDR2 SMNVEV (reference sequence). Here the CDR3 reads CASSPIPRISGSHEQYV. Here the CDR3 DNA reads TGTGCCAGCAGTCCGATCCCCCGGATTAGCGGGAGTCACGAGCAGTACGTC.

This chain connects TRBV9 to TRBJ2-4, with D perhaps being TRBD1 or TRBD2 (6 bases each). Per germline, CDR1 SGDLS and CDR2 YYNGEE. V was clipped by 3 bases and J by 0 bases, with 13 bases between them. This CDR3 contains 16 residues. The CDR3 DNA is TGTGCCAGCAGCGGTTCTAGGGGGGAAGCCAAAAACATTCAGTACTTC. Translating gives CASSGSRGEAKNIQYF.